The 15 T cell receptor beta chains below come from one sample, sequenced in a study of T cell responses to AZD1222 COVID-19 vaccine. The protocol was immunoSEQ multiplex PCR, while the TCRdb copy is restricted to in-frame clones and leaves out a portion. The data show about 120,000 clones, with approximately 83% seen just once and around 1.6% held by the top ten. Sequencing was performed on peripheral blood, taken on day 0 of AZD1222 vaccination. These receptors came from an adult in good health.

The rearrangement links TRBV11-2 to TRBJ2-7; TRBD2 matches at 9 bases. The CDR3 runs 16 residues. Trimming cost V 5 bases and J 4 bases; bases outside gene matches: 12. Germline V gene sequence: CDR1 SGHAT, CDR2 FQNNGV. The CDR3 is CASSREAASGDYEQYF. The CDR3 DNA reads TGTGCCAGCAGCCGTGAGGCGGCTAGCGGGGATTACGAGCAGTACTTC.

CDR3 region: CASSLVRGSFGEQFF. In nucleotides, the CDR3 is TGTGCCAGCAGCTTAGTACGGGGGAGTTTCGGTGAGCAGTTCTTC. The chain couples TRBV7-9 to TRBJ2-1; D is perhaps TRBD2 (6 bases). The germline gives CDR1 SEHNR, CDR2 FQNEAQ (reference sequence). This CDR3 is built from 15 residues. V was pared by 1 base and J by 9 bases, with 16 bases between.

The chain uses TRBV6-5 and TRBJ1-5; 7 positions match TRBD1. The CDR3 sequence is 15 residues long. Germline CDR1 and CDR2: MNHEY and SVGAGI. V lost 6 bases to trimming and J lost 1 base; unmatched junction nucleotides: 6. CDR3 region: CASRRQGNSNQPQHF. The CDR3 DNA sequence: TGTGCCAGCAGAAGACAGGGAAACAGCAATCAGCCCCAGCATTTT.

The chain carries TRBV11-3 and TRBJ1-2, with D maybe TRBD1 (5 bases). The V end lost 2 bases, the J end lost 5 bases, and 9 bases lay between the germline ends. The germline V gene has CDR1 SGHNT and CDR2 YENEEA. The CDR3 covers 13 residues. CDR3 residues: CASSLTEGYGYTF. DNA for the CDR3: TGTGCCAGCAGCTTAACGGAGGGGTATGGCTACACCTTC. Together with reference TRBV11-3 and TRBJ1-2, the CDR3 gives the full variable domain: EAGVVQSPRYKIIEKKQPVAFWCNPISGHNTLYWYLQNLGQGPELLIRYENEEAVDDSQLPKDRFSAERLKGVDSTLKIQPAELGDSAVYLCASSLTEGYGYTFGSGTRLTVV.

This CDR3 reads CASSFGISYNSPLHF. Written as DNA, the CDR3 is TGTGCCAGCAGTTTCGGAATCTCCTATAATTCACCCCTCCACTTT. The chain couples TRBV27 to TRBJ1-6, with D hard to call. The germline V gene encodes CDR1 MNHEY and CDR2 SMNVEV (reference sequence). V lost 3 bases, J lost 0 bases, and 6 bases lay in between. The length of the CDR3 is 15 residues.

This clone was observed once. This rearrangement joins TRBV12-3 or TRBV12-4 to TRBJ1-6; D is undetermined. Trimming took 3 bases from V and 6 from J, leaving 6 bases between them. The CDR3 has 13 amino acids. The CDR3 is CASSLKSNSPLHF. In nucleotides, the CDR3 is TGTGCCAGCAGTTTGAAGAGTAATTCACCCCTCCACTTT.

DNA of the CDR3: TGCAGCGTTGAAGCCTTGAACAGGGGCTCCTACAATGAGCAGTTCTTC. This gives the protein CSVEALNRGSYNEQFF. V usage is TRBV29-1 and J usage is TRBJ2-1; 7 bases are shared with TRBD1. The CDR3 contains 16 residues. CDR1 is SQVTM and CDR2 is ANQGSEA in the germline V gene. V was pared by 1 base and J by 0 bases, with 6 bases of the junction left unmatched.

The V call is TRBV19, the J call TRBJ2-7; a weak D match, TRBD1 (7 bases). Germline CDR1 and CDR2: LNHDA and SQIVND (reference sequence). V gave up 4 bases and J gave up 4 bases, with 17 bases separating them. The CDR3 is made up of 15 amino acids. The CDR3 DNA follows: TGTGCCAGTAGTACCCAAGGAGGGGGCAGGTACGAGCAGTACTTC. Protein: CASSTQGGGRYEQYF.

This chain joins TRBV18 and TRBJ1-4; D is ambiguous. V was cut by 6 bases and J by 8 bases, with 13 bases left in between. Per the germline V gene, CDR1 is KGHSH and CDR2 is LQKENI. This CDR3 has 13 amino acids. CDR3: CASSPRGNEKLFF. CDR3 in DNA: TGTGCCAGCTCCCCAAGAGGGAACGAAAAACTGTTTTTT.

The chain combines TRBV20-1 with TRBJ2-7; D might be TRBD2 (5 bases). The CDR3 sequence is 13 residues long. Trimming left V 3 bases short and J 7 bases short, with 16 bases between. In germline, CDR1 is DFQATT, CDR2 SNEGSKA (reference sequence). CDR3 amino acids: CSASPEARGEQYF. DNA for the CDR3: TGCAGTGCTAGTCCGGAGGCTCGGGGAGAGCAGTACTTC.

V gene TRBV6-5 combines with J gene TRBJ2-3; D may be TRBD2 (6 bases). This CDR3 contains 15 residues. Deletions cut 0 bases from V and 5 bases from J, with 12 bases between. Germline values: CDR1 MNHEY, CDR2 SVGAGI. In DNA, the CDR3 is TGTGCCAGCAGTTACTCGACTCGGGGGTTAGATACGCAGTATTTT. This encodes CASSYSTRGLDTQYF.

The chain employs TRBV7-2 and TRBJ2-7; D gene ambiguous. Germline CDR1 is SGHTA and CDR2 is FQGNSA. CDR3 size: 12 residues. Trimming stripped 3 bases from V and 4 bases from J, with 7 bases between. CDR3 region: CASSFNSYEQYF. CDR3 sequence (DNA): TGTGCCAGCAGCTTTAACAGTTACGAGCAGTACTTC.

J is TRBJ2-3 and V is TRBV5-1, with D tentatively TRBD1 (8 bases). This CDR3 is 15 amino acids long. In germline, CDR1 is SGHRS, CDR2 YFSETQ. V lost 0 bases and J lost 4, with 12 bases in between. The CDR3 sequence is CASSLGQGRADTQYF. CDR3 sequence (DNA): TGCGCCAGCAGCTTGGGACAGGGGAGGGCAGATACGCAGTATTTT. The full variable domain, with the rest looked up from reference TRBV5-1 and TRBJ2-3, is KAGVTQTPRYLIKTRGQQVTLSCSPISGHRSVSWYQQTPGQGLQFLFEYFSETQRNKGNFPGRFSGRQFSNSRSEMNVSTLELGDSALYLCASSLGQGRADTQYFGPGTRLTVL.

V usage is TRBV3-1 (or the pseudogene TRBV3-2) and J usage is TRBJ2-1, with 8 bases matching TRBD2. The V gene end was trimmed by 1 base and the J gene end by 10 bases; junction bases not matched to a gene: 9. Germline V lookup: CDR1 LGHDT, CDR2 YNNKEL (reference sequence). The CDR3 totals 15 residues. CDR3 DNA: TGTGCCAGCAGCCAAGGACGGGGGGGGCCCCGAGAGCAGTTCTTC. Its translation is CASSQGRGGPREQFF.

The rearrangement links TRBV27 to TRBJ1-2; TRBD1 matches 8 bases. J lost 6 bases, V lost 3 bases, and 3 bases had no gene match. Germline CDR1 and CDR2: MNHEY and SMNVEV (reference sequence). The CDR3 runs 13 residues. The CDR3 region has the DNA TGTGCCAGCAGTTTGTCACAGGGGGATGGCTACACCTTC. Amino acids: CASSLSQGDGYTF.